The 17 T cell receptor beta chains reported below all come from one sample, sequenced in a study of blood T cell repertoires in COVID-19. The table came from immunoSEQ multiplex PCR; TCRdb's copy has only in-frame clones and leaves some out. The sample lists approximately 390,000 clones, 85% to 90% seen once, with 10% in the top ten. Sequenced input: PBMCs or T cells enriched from blood (not recorded which). These receptors all stem from a woman aged 50 to 60 who had recovered from COVID-19.

The rearrangement joins TRBV6-6 to TRBJ2-2; 14 bases map to TRBD2. This CDR3 region has 18 residues. Germline assignment: CDR1 MNHNY and CDR2 SVGAGI (reference sequence). Trimming cost V 5 bases and J 7 bases; bases outside gene matches: 12. CDR3 nucleotides: TGTGCCAGCAGTCCCCTGACTAGCGGGGGGGCCCTTGGCGGGGAGCTGTTTTTT. Translated, it gives CASSPLTSGGALGGELFF.

CDR3 in amino acids: CASSSRDRGPYEQYF. The CDR3 coding sequence is TGTGCCAGCAGCTCCCGGGACAGAGGCCCCTACGAGCAGTACTTC. The V call is TRBV4-2, the J call TRBJ2-7, with TRBD1 matching over 7 bases. Germline assignment: CDR1 LGHNA and CDR2 YNFKEQ. Trimming took 5 bases from V and 2 from J; bases not matched to a gene: 9. CDR3 length equals 15 residues.

This rearrangement joins TRBV6-2 or TRBV6-3 to TRBJ2-3; 12 bases fit TRBD2. Germline assignment: CDR1 MNHEY and CDR2 SVGEGT. Trimming at V came to 4 bases and at J to 7 bases, leaving 6 bases not matched to a gene. This CDR3 spans 15 amino acids. The CDR3 spells CASSLLAGGLYTQYF. DNA of the CDR3: TGTGCCAGCAGTTTACTAGCGGGGGGACTTTATACGCAGTATTTT.

The chain has TRBV3-1 (or the pseudogene TRBV3-2) and TRBJ2-5, with TRBD1 matching over 8 bases. Trimming cost V 1 base and J 1 base; bases outside gene matches: 11. The CDR3 is made up of 18 amino acids. Germline-derived CDR1 and CDR2 are LGHDT and YNNKEL (reference sequence). The CDR3 region is CASSQVRPDRGSQETQYF. The CDR3 region has the DNA TGTGCCAGCAGCCAAGTCCGCCCTGACAGGGGCTCCCAAGAGACCCAGTACTTC.

The chain uses TRBV5-1 and TRBJ1-6; the match to TRBD1 covers 7 bases. The V segment lost 9 bases and the J segment 9 bases; nucleotides outside the gene matches: 12. The CDR3 covers 14 residues. CDR1 is SGHRS, CDR2 YFSETQ, per germline. The CDR3 loop reads CATCLGTDTSPLHF. The CDR3 DNA reads TGCGCCACCTGTCTCGGGACAGATACTTCACCCCTCCACTTT.

This chain connects TRBV28 to TRBJ1-5; 9 bases line up with TRBD1. CDR3 length: 14 residues. Germline values: CDR1 MDHEN, CDR2 SYDVKM. After removal of 6 bases from V and 2 bases from J, the junction contained 2 bases not matched to a gene. CDR3 in DNA: TGTGCCAGCAGGCGGGACAGGGGCAATCAGCCCCAGCATTTT. Amino acids: CASRRDRGNQPQHF.

This chain connects TRBV4-2 to TRBJ1-2, with D tentatively TRBD1 (6 bases). This CDR3 has 15 amino acids. With 4 bases removed from V and 1 base from J, the gap between germline ends came to 13 bases. Germline V lookup: CDR1 LGHNA, CDR2 YNFKEQ. Here the CDR3 reads CASSPRGGSNYGYTF. The DNA of the CDR3 is TGTGCCAGCAGCCCGCGAGGGGGAAGTAACTATGGCTACACCTTC.

This clone was seen a handful of times. The CDR3 loop reads CASSLGVAGELFF. In DNA, the CDR3 is TGCGCCAGCAGCTTAGGAGTGGCCGGGGAGCTGTTTTTT. This chain joins TRBV5-1 and TRBJ2-2; D gene ambiguous. The CDR3 runs 13 residues. V dropped 2 bases and J dropped 6 bases, with 8 bases sitting between them. Germline CDR1 and CDR2: SGHRS and YFSETQ.

This sequence joins TRBV19 and TRBJ1-4, with TRBD1 matching over 9 bases. CDR3 length: 15 residues. CDR1 and CDR2 (germline): LNHDA, SQIVND (reference sequence). The ends lost 5 bases at V and 5 bases at J; junction bases unmatched: 6. The DNA for the CDR3 is TGTGCCAGTAGTGTCGCCGGGACAGGGAATGAAAAACTGTTTTTT. Translating gives CASSVAGTGNEKLFF.

The chain combines TRBV28 with TRBJ1-2; no reliable D call. V lost 3 bases and J 4 bases, leaving 6 bases between the germline ends. CDR3 length equals 12 residues. Germline CDR1 reads MDHEN; CDR2 reads SYDVKM. For the CDR3, the DNA is TGTGCCAGCAGTTTGAGTTTCTATGGCTACACCTTC. Its protein is CASSLSFYGYTF.

The V call is TRBV25-1, the J call TRBJ1-6, with D maybe TRBD1 (6 bases). Germline V lookup: CDR1 MGHDK, CDR2 SYGVNS. The CDR3 covers 16 residues. Trimming left V 6 bases short and J 7 bases short, with 19 bases between. The CDR3 region has the DNA TGTGCCAGCAGCCACAACCGTCAGGGGAGAAATTCACCCCTCCACTTT. This translates into CASSHNRQGRNSPLHF.

The chain recombines TRBV19 with TRBJ2-2; tentative D call: TRBD1 (6 bases). V was pared by 8 bases and J by 1 base, with 11 bases between. The CDR3 length is 14 residues. The germline V gene encodes CDR1 LNHDA and CDR2 SQIVND (reference sequence). CDR3 sequence (DNA): TGTGCCAGTTCTGGACAGCTGAACACCGGGGAGCTGTTTTTT. This gives the protein CASSGQLNTGELFF.

The rearrangement links TRBV6-1 to TRBJ1-1; D unclear. This CDR3 contains 16 residues. CDR1 MNHNS and CDR2 SASEGT come from the germline V gene. The V gene lost 1 base and the J gene lost 2 bases, with 14 bases spanning the gap. The CDR3 protein is CASSEGQEQINTEAFF. In nucleotides, the CDR3 is TGTGCCAGCAGTGAAGGCCAGGAACAGATCAACACTGAAGCTTTCTTT.

The V gene is TRBV2, the J gene TRBJ2-1; tentative D call: TRBD1 (6 bases). This CDR3 has 15 amino acids. CDR1 and CDR2 (germline): SNHLY, FYNNEI. The germline V and J ends were trimmed by 6 bases and 2 bases, with 14 bases remaining between them. The CDR3 bases are TGTGCCAGCAGGCCCACCACAGGGACCTACAATGAGCAGTTCTTC. It encodes CASRPTTGTYNEQFF.

This clone was recorded only once. The chain combines TRBV27 with TRBJ2-5; D is uncertain. This CDR3 region has 12 residues. The germline CDR1 and CDR2 sequences are MNHEY and SMNVEV (reference sequence). The V end lost 6 bases, the J end lost 5 bases, and 10 bases lay between the germline ends. The CDR3 DNA sequence: TGTGCCAGCAGGACTCCCGGGGAGACCCAGTACTTC. It is translated as CASRTPGETQYF.

The chain is built from TRBV7-2 and TRBJ1-2, with D perhaps matching TRBD1 (5 bases). This CDR3 is built from 16 residues. V was trimmed by 2 bases and J by 0 bases, leaving 13 bases between them. Germline lookup yields CDR1 SGHTA and CDR2 FQGNSA. CDR3 in amino acids: CASSLKGTGANYGYTF. CDR3 nucleotides: TGTGCCAGCAGCTTAAAGGGAACAGGAGCTAACTATGGCTACACCTTC.

The chain links TRBV7-8 to TRBJ1-2; D unresolved. The CDR3 length is 12 residues. The V gene's germline CDR1 is SGHVS and CDR2 FQNEAQ. V shed 5 bases and J shed 7 bases, with 11 bases lying between them. The CDR3 region is CASSPDGVGYTF. For the CDR3, the DNA is TGTGCCAGCAGCCCAGACGGGGTTGGCTACACCTTC.